The count of the clone carrying this TCR beta chain is one. The data stem from a study of memory CD4+ T cells and cytomegalovirus serostatus. Trimming took off 0 bases at V and 1 base at J, with 13 bases between the two ends. CDR3 size: 16 residues. Sequenced by immunoSEQ multiplex PCR; TCRdb stores in-frame clones only, minus some. The data contain approximately 65,000 clones, 77% of them singletons. Single viable CD3+CD4+CD8-CD45RO+ cells were sorted as the memory CD4+ T cells. The clonotype originates from an adult in good health and CMV-seronegative. Sequences were obtained from memory CD4+ T cells from blood. The chain joins TRBV5-3 to TRBJ2-5, with D possibly matching TRBD1 (5 bases). TRBV5-3 is placed among ORFs of uncertain function. The CDR3 nucleotides are TGTGCCAGAAGCTTGGATGGGGCTAGTTTCCAAGAGACCCAGTACTTC. Protein product: CARSLDGASFQETQYF.